This T cell receptor (beta chain) is drawn from a study of T cell responses to AZD1222 COVID-19 vaccine. Study results and caveats: At study baseline, merely several AZD1222 recipients were seropositive.

As for this clone: Its antigen is not known.

The table came from immunoSEQ multiplex PCR; TCRdb's copy has only in-frame clones and leaves some out. Of approximately 300,000 clones detected, about 94% appear once; the ten largest clones hold roughly 0.51%. The CDR3 loop spans 13 amino acids. V was trimmed by 1 base and J by 4 bases, leaving 7 bases between them. This chain links TRBV12-3 or TRBV12-4 with TRBJ1-1; no firm D call. Sequencing used peripheral blood, obtained 28 days after the second AZD1222 dose. The clonotype comes from an adult who received the AZD1222 COVID-19 vaccine. CDR3 sequence: CASSLESVTEAFF. CDR3 DNA sequence: TGTGCCAGCAGTTTAGAGTCGGTCACTGAAGCTTTCTTT.